One and the same sample provided the 3 T cell receptor beta chains below, sequenced in a study of Graves' ophthalmopathy and Graves' hyperthyroidism. TCR beta CDR3 regions were amplified from RNA transcripts. The authors performed first-round RT-PCR with HTBI primers and then a second-round multiplex PCR. Using its own MiXCR run on the multiplex PCR reads, TCRdb lists one record per CDR3 protein. The sample records 650,000 to 900,000 distinct CDR3 sequences, roughly 40% being singletons. The sequenced sample was peripheral blood. The receptor set was obtained from an adult man with Graves' ophthalmopathy.

This clonotype has just one count. The chain combines TRBV7-2 with TRBJ2-7, with TRBD2 identical over 9 bases. Per germline, CDR1 SGHTA and CDR2 FQGNSA. V dropped 2 bases and J dropped 3; count of bases not matched to a gene: 2. The CDR3 is 14 amino acids. The CDR3 reads CASSLWREGYEQYF. Written as DNA, the CDR3 is TGTGCCAGCAGCTTATGGCGGGAGGGCTACGAGCAGTACTTC.

The chain employs TRBV10-3 and TRBJ1-3, with a weak D call TRBD1 (6 bases). Trimming left V 2 bases short and J 4 bases short, with 9 bases between. The CDR3 loop spans 14 amino acids. CDR1 ENHRY and CDR2 SYGVKD come from the germline V gene. This CDR3 reads CAISEQGLGNTIYF. In DNA, the CDR3 is TGTGCCATCAGTGAGCAGGGGCTAGGAAACACCATATATTTT.

The sample holds one count of this clonotype. The V and J genes are TRBV7-2 and TRBJ1-4, with 9 nucleotides matching TRBD1. This CDR3 is 19 amino acids long. Germline CDR1 reads SGHTA; CDR2 reads FQGNSA. The ends lost 11 bases at V and 3 bases at J; junction bases unmatched: 22. The CDR3 region has the DNA TGTGCCTGGAGTGTACACCTCCGGGACAGGGTTCGACCTAATGAAAAACTGTTTTTT. It translates to CAWSVHLRDRVRPNEKLFF.